This TCR beta chain was sequenced for a study of a mutant IDH1 vaccine in newly diagnosed glioma. Profiled with immunoSEQ multiplex PCR; TCRdb holds only in-frame clones, not every one. The sample shows about 69,000 clones, around 86% of them seen only once. The CDR3 length is 15 residues. Germline CDR1 is SGDLS and CDR2 is YYNGEE. V lost 3 bases, J lost 11 bases, and 13 bases stayed unmatched. In the case of this clone: Its antigen is unknown.

Time point reported: week 35, safety follow-up. What each vaccine dose contained was 300 ug of mutant IDH1 20-mer peptide, accompanied by topical imiquimod. New astrocytomas of WHO grade 3 or 4 that were IDH1-mutant and ATRX-lost were found in the donors. The source material was PBMCs, sampled from a glioma patient whose treatment included an IDH1 peptide vaccine. The chain couples TRBV9 to TRBJ2-3, with 9 bases fitting TRBD2. This TCR derives from a man aged 25 to 45 with glioma. The CDR3 nucleotides are TGTGCCAGCAGCGGTAGCGGGGGAGGATTGTTGAGGCAGTATTTT. This codes for CASSGSGGGLLRQYF.